The 26 T cell receptor beta chains below all came from one sample that was sequenced in a study of identical twins. A single record per CDR3 protein comes from TCRdb applying MiXCR to the 5' RACE reads. The sample holds 1.5 million to 2 million distinct CDR3 sequences, 25% to 35% seen once. Input material: cord blood. The receptors derive from a newborn girl in good health.

The V call is TRBV24-1, the J call TRBJ2-1, with D possibly called TRBD1 or TRBD2 (5 bases each). CDR3 length: 13 residues. V lost 11 bases and J lost 10, with 20 bases in between. Looked up from germline, CDR1 is KGHDR and CDR2 is SFDVKD. The CDR3 sequence is CAIGDGVRYEQFF. The CDR3 nucleotides are TGTGCCATCGGGGACGGCGTTCGGTACGAGCAGTTCTTC.

This clonotype was found a few times. CDR3 amino acids: CASSTEIKARDPSSTEAFF. Here the CDR3 DNA reads TGTGCCAGCAGCACAGAAATTAAAGCCCGGGACCCCTCGAGCACTGAAGCTTTCTTT. V usage is TRBV12-3 or TRBV12-4 and J usage is TRBJ1-1; the D gene is possibly TRBD1 (5 bases). Trimming left V 6 bases short and J 4 bases short, with 30 bases between. The CDR3 is 19 amino acids.

V is TRBV2 and J is TRBJ1-2; no clear D gene. Germline-derived CDR1 and CDR2 are SNHLY and FYNNEI. The CDR3 has 13 residues. With 1 base removed from V and 5 bases from J, the gap between germline ends came to 8 bases. As DNA, the CDR3 is TGTGCCAGCAGTGAAGGGGAGGGTTATGGCTACACCTTC. Encoded protein: CASSEGEGYGYTF.

This clonotype has only a few counts. J is TRBJ2-3 and V is TRBV4-1, with 7 bases fitting TRBD1. This CDR3 has 18 residues. The germline gives CDR1 MGHRA, CDR2 YSYEKL. V lost 0 bases, J lost 1 base, and 10 bases stayed unmatched. The CDR3 bases are TGCGCCAGCAGCCAAGATAATTTCCGACAGGGTCGCACAGATACGCAGTATTTT. It translates to CASSQDNFRQGRTDTQYF.

This clonotype appeared many times. The rearrangement uses TRBV10-3 and TRBJ2-1; no reliable D call. This CDR3 region has 13 residues. The V end lost 0 bases, the J end lost 10 bases, and 10 bases lay between the germline ends. Per germline, CDR1 ENHRY and CDR2 SYGVKD. The CDR3 DNA reads TGTGCCATCAGTGAGTCAAGCCTTACGGAGCAGTTCTTC. It codes for CAISESSLTEQFF.

This chain joins TRBV5-6 and TRBJ1-1, with TRBD1 as a possible D gene (5 bases). The germline V gene has CDR1 SGHDT and CDR2 YYEEEE. Trimming removed 2 bases from V and 3 bases from J, with 14 bases in between. The CDR3 extends over 15 amino acids. The CDR3 DNA is TGTGCCAGCAGCTTAAGGGGTCCTAGGGACACTGAAGCTTTCTTT. Translating gives CASSLRGPRDTEAFF. The whole variable domain, remainder taken from reference TRBV5-6 and TRBJ1-1, is DAGVTQSPTHLIKTRGQQVTLRCSPKSGHDTVSWYQQALGQGPQFIFQYYEEEERQRGNFPDRFSGHQFPNYSSELNVNALLLGDSALYLCASSLRGPRDTEAFFGQGTRLTVV.

A remark on this clonotype: A much larger clone is a single base away; this may be a read error. The gene calls are TRBV4-2 and TRBJ2-1; 12 positions agree with TRBD2. Germline V gives CDR1 LGHNA, CDR2 YNFKEQ. This CDR3 spans 16 amino acids. In DNA, the CDR3 is TGTGCCGGCAGCCATGAACTAGCGGGAGGAAGAAATGAGCAGTTCTTC. Translating it yields CAGSHELAGGRNEQFF.

The rearrangement links TRBV6-6 to TRBJ2-7, with 13 bases fitting TRBD2. In germline, CDR1 is MNHNY, CDR2 SVGAGI (reference sequence). Germline trimming cut 0 bases from V and 4 bases from J; bases unmatched to any gene: 0. CDR3 length equals 15 residues. The CDR3: CASSYSTSGGYEQYF. DNA for the CDR3: TGTGCCAGCAGTTACTCGACTAGCGGGGGGTACGAGCAGTACTTC.

This sequence joins TRBV6-5 and TRBJ1-1, with D unresolved. The CDR3 length is 15 residues. Germline CDR1 reads MNHEY; CDR2 reads SVGAGI. Trimming shortened V by 10 bases and J by 1 base, and 19 bases separated the two germline ends. The CDR3: CATTKWPYRNTEAFF. As DNA, the CDR3 is TGTGCCACCACCAAATGGCCCTACAGGAACACTGAAGCTTTCTTT.

The chain joins TRBV20-1 to TRBJ2-1; either TRBD1 or TRBD2 may fit D (5 bases each). The CDR3 is made up of 16 amino acids. Between the trimmed V and J ends, which lost 0 bases and 10 bases, there was a span of 22 bases. Looked up from germline, CDR1 is DFQATT and CDR2 is SNEGSKA (reference sequence). In nucleotides, the CDR3 is TGCAGTGCTAGAGATTGGGGCGGGTACCCTCCCTACGAGCAGTTCTTC. Its translation is CSARDWGGYPPYEQFF.

A few counts support this clonotype. In nucleotides, the CDR3 is TGTGCCAGCAGCCAAGTTAACAGGGGGCAGTTCTTC. It specifies CASSQVNRGQFF. The V call is TRBV3-1, the J call TRBJ2-1, with 7 nucleotides matching TRBD1. CDR3 length: 12 residues. Unmatched junction bases numbered 3, after V lost 1 base and J lost 12 bases. Germline loops: CDR1 LGHDT, CDR2 YNNKEL (reference sequence).

The J gene is TRBJ2-3, the V gene TRBV6-1; D ambiguous. V gave up 7 bases and J gave up 3 bases, with 11 bases separating them. The CDR3 contains 13 residues. Germline V CDR1 and CDR2: MNHNS, SASEGT. Here the CDR3 reads CASMGQRTDTQYF. CDR3 coding DNA: TGTGCCAGCATGGGCCAGAGGACAGATACGCAGTATTTT.

The gene calls are TRBV7-9 and TRBJ1-1; the D gene is possibly TRBD1 (5 bases). This CDR3 is built from 16 residues. V lost 3 bases, J lost 1 base, and 15 bases lay in between. The germline CDR1 and CDR2 sequences are SEHNR and FQNEAQ (reference sequence). Written as DNA, the CDR3 is TGTGCCAGCAGCTTGGGGCCAGGTATCCCGAACACTGAAGCTTTCTTT. Translated, it gives CASSLGPGIPNTEAFF.

This clonotype was observed many times. The chain joins TRBV5-1 to TRBJ2-7, with 7 nucleotides matching TRBD1. Germline CDR1 and CDR2: SGHRS and YFSETQ. The CDR3 extends over 14 amino acids. The V segment lost 3 bases and the J segment 4 bases; nucleotides outside the gene matches: 7. As DNA, the CDR3 is TGCGCCAGCAGCTACCTGACAGGGCCTTACGAGCAGTACTTC. As protein: CASSYLTGPYEQYF.

The chain links TRBV10-3 to TRBJ1-4; TRBD1 agrees at 7 bases. After removal of 2 bases from V and 7 bases from J, the junction contained 4 bases not matched to a gene. CDR3 length: 14 amino acids. The germline gives CDR1 ENHRY, CDR2 SYGVKD. CDR3 region: CAISERQGFEKLFF. The CDR3 DNA follows: TGTGCCATCAGTGAGAGACAGGGTTTTGAAAAACTGTTTTTT.

The chain combines TRBV6-5 with TRBJ1-2, with TRBD1 identical over 8 bases. The CDR3 totals 15 residues. From germline, CDR1 is MNHEY and CDR2 SVGAGI. The V gene end was trimmed by 4 bases and the J gene end by 3 bases; junction bases not matched to a gene: 7. The DNA of the CDR3 is TGTGCCAGCAGTTCCCCCAGGGGGCGCGACTATGGCTACACCTTC. Protein product: CASSSPRGRDYGYTF.

The sample holds a few counts of this clonotype. The rearrangement links TRBV7-9 to TRBJ1-1, with 9 positions matching TRBD1. The germline gives CDR1 SEHNR, CDR2 FQNEAQ (reference sequence). This CDR3 contains 15 residues. Losses at the gene ends were 3 bases for V and 1 base for J; bases not matched to a gene: 3. CDR3 in amino acids: CASSLGQGENTEAFF. CDR3 coding DNA: TGTGCCAGCAGCTTGGGACAGGGTGAGAACACTGAAGCTTTCTTT.

V gene TRBV3-1 combines with J gene TRBJ1-1, with D maybe TRBD1 (5 bases). The CDR3 runs to 15 residues. V lost 0 bases to trimming and J lost 0 bases, with 8 bases between them. The germline V gene encodes CDR1 LGHDT and CDR2 YNNKEL (reference sequence). CDR3 residues: CASSQESGLNTEAFF. The DNA of the CDR3 is TGTGCCAGCAGCCAAGAGTCAGGGCTGAACACTGAAGCTTTCTTT.

Worth noting for this clonotype: A clone one base away is much larger, so this may be a read error. The rearrangement links TRBV2 to TRBJ2-7, with D perhaps assigned TRBD1 or TRBD2 (6 bases each). CDR1 and CDR2 (germline): SNHLY, FYNNEI. The CDR3 contains 15 residues. The germline V and J ends were trimmed by 3 bases and 6 bases, with 18 bases remaining between them. CDR3 bases: TGTGCCAGCAGTGATCCTCTAGACAGGAGGGGCGAGCAGTACTTC. Its translation: CASSDPLDRRGEQYF.

The gene calls are TRBV10-3 and TRBJ2-7; 14 positions agree with TRBD2. Germline-derived CDR1 and CDR2 are ENHRY and SYGVKD. The CDR3 sequence is 16 residues long. Germline trimming cut 4 bases from V and 4 bases from J; bases unmatched to any gene: 6. The CDR3 here is CAISGWGLAGVYEQYF. The CDR3 region has the DNA TGTGCCATCAGTGGTTGGGGACTAGCGGGAGTTTACGAGCAGTACTTC.

This sequence joins TRBV6-5 and TRBJ1-2, with a tentative D call TRBD1 (5 bases). This CDR3 is built from 15 residues. CDR1 is MNHEY, CDR2 SVGAGI, per germline. The V end lost 2 bases, the J end lost 5 bases, and 15 bases lay between the germline ends. CDR3 bases: TGTGCCAGCAGTTACGCGGCAGCGCCAGGGTATGGCTACACCTTC. It encodes CASSYAAAPGYGYTF.

This clonotype was seen a handful of times. The rearrangement uses TRBV29-1 and TRBJ1-3; perhaps TRBD1 as D (5 bases). Trimming pared 2 bases from V and 4 bases from J, leaving 9 bases between. The CDR3 has 13 residues. Germline CDR1 and CDR2: SQVTM and ANQGSEA. CDR3 residues: CSVETGAGNTIYF. CDR3 DNA: TGCAGCGTTGAAACCGGGGCGGGAAACACCATATATTTT. The full variable domain, rest sourced from reference TRBV29-1 and TRBJ1-3, is SAVISQKPSRDICQRGTSLTIQCQVDSQVTMMFWYRQQPGQSLTLIATANQGSEATYESGFVIDKFPISRPNLTFSTLTVSNMSPEDSSIYLCSVETGAGNTIYFGEGSWLTVV.

The rearrangement joins TRBV11-2 to TRBJ2-3, with 9 bases that match TRBD2. Germline values: CDR1 SGHAT, CDR2 FQNNGV. V shed 1 base, J shed 7 bases, and the junction held 3 bases outside the gene matches. The CDR3 sequence is 14 residues long. The CDR3 DNA reads as TGTGCCAGCAGCTTAGTAGCGGGGGATTATACGCAGTATTTT. Protein product: CASSLVAGDYTQYF.

The chain couples TRBV12-3 or TRBV12-4 to TRBJ2-2, with 12 bases identical to TRBD2. The CDR3 has 18 amino acids. V shed 0 bases and J 3 bases; nucleotides not matched to a gene: 5. CDR3 coding DNA: TGTGCCAGCAGTTTAGCGCTCCGACTAGCGGGAGACACCGGGGAGCTGTTTTTT. As protein: CASSLALRLAGDTGELFF.

The genes are TRBV29-1 and TRBJ1-1, with a weak D call TRBD1 (6 bases). CDR1 and CDR2 from the germline V gene are SQVTM and ANQGSEA. Trimming stripped 7 bases from V and 4 bases from J, with 16 bases between. CDR3 length: 13 residues. The chain's CDR3 is CSAPTGMSTEAFF. CDR3 in DNA: TGCAGCGCCCCGACAGGAATGAGCACTGAAGCTTTCTTT.

This clonotype was recorded many times. This chain links TRBV24-1 with TRBJ2-5; D is ambiguous. Germline-derived CDR1 and CDR2 are KGHDR and SFDVKD. V lost 0 bases and J lost 3, with 4 bases in between. The CDR3 contains 13 residues. For the CDR3, the DNA is TGTGCCACCAGTGATTTGCACGAAGAGACCCAGTACTTC. Translation: CATSDLHEETQYF.